The next 27 T cell receptor beta chains were all read from a single sample in a study of cytomegalovirus exposure and HLA in healthy donors. PCR employed 60 Vbeta and 13 Jbeta primers. The method was immunoSEQ multiplex PCR; TCRdb's version includes in-frame clones alone and lacks a portion of them. The sample shows around 100,000 clones, approximately 84% of them seen only once. The sample taken for sequencing was PBMCs. The receptors were gathered from a woman under 30 in good health and CMV-seropositive.

The V call is TRBV7-8, the J call TRBJ2-1; TRBD2 matches 14 bases. Trimming removed 0 bases from V and 6 bases from J; junction bases left unmatched: 1. CDR1 and CDR2 (germline): SGHVS, FQNEAQ. This CDR3 contains 16 residues. DNA of the CDR3: TGTGCCAGCAGCTTAGCCGGGACTAGCGGGAGCAATGAGCAGTTCTTC. It encodes CASSLAGTSGSNEQFF.

As DNA, the CDR3 is TGTGCCAGTAGTATGGGGCGGGACAGACTGGCTTTCTTT. This encodes CASSMGRDRLAFF. This chain links TRBV19 with TRBJ1-1; 7 bases fit TRBD1. V shed 3 bases and J 11 bases; nucleotides not matched to a gene: 9. Germline CDR1 and CDR2: LNHDA and SQIVND (reference sequence). The CDR3 is 13 residues long. The full variable domain, completed using reference TRBV19 and TRBJ1-1, is DGGITQSPKYLFRKEGQNVTLSCEQNLNHDAMYWYRQDPGQGLRLIYYSQIVNDFQKGDIAEGYSVSREKKESFPLTVTSAQKNPTAFYLCASSMGRDRLAFFGQGTRLTVV.

The chain links TRBV7-9 to TRBJ1-2; 7 positions match TRBD1. The CDR3 covers 13 residues. CDR1 is SEHNR, CDR2 FQNEAQ, per germline (reference sequence). The ends lost 5 bases at V and 8 bases at J; junction bases unmatched: 8. The CDR3 spells CASSPVTGLGYTF. The CDR3 DNA reads TGTGCCAGCAGCCCCGTGACAGGGTTAGGCTACACCTTC.

The gene calls are TRBV6-5 and TRBJ2-7, with D uncertain. V lost 0 bases, J lost 0 bases, and 12 bases lay in between. The CDR3 has 16 amino acids. Germline V lookup: CDR1 MNHEY, CDR2 SVGAGI. The CDR3 nucleotides are TGTGCCAGCAGTTACTCCCCGTCACGCAGCTCCTACGAGCAGTACTTC. Its translation is CASSYSPSRSSYEQYF.

The chain carries TRBV28 and TRBJ2-5; 8 nucleotides align to TRBD2. The CDR3 extends over 15 amino acids. V shed 0 bases, J shed 5 bases, and the junction held 5 bases outside the gene matches. Germline V CDR1 and CDR2: MDHEN, SYDVKM. Here the CDR3 DNA reads TGTGCCAGCAGTTTATGGGGTCGGGAGGGTGAGACCCAGTACTTC. As protein: CASSLWGREGETQYF.

J is TRBJ2-7 and V is TRBV5-4, with 9 bases identical to TRBD1. The germline gives CDR1 SGHNT, CDR2 YYREEE (reference sequence). Germline trimming cut 2 bases from V and 5 bases from J; bases unmatched to any gene: 5. CDR3 size: 14 residues. The CDR3 DNA reads as TGTGCCAGCAGCTTATCACAGGGGGCCCACGAGCAGTACTTC. It translates to CASSLSQGAHEQYF.

V usage is TRBV18 and J usage is TRBJ1-1; TRBD1 might be the D (6 bases). Germline-derived CDR1 and CDR2 are KGHSH and LQKENI. Trimming removed 3 bases at V and 1 base at J, with 15 bases between. This CDR3 region has 16 residues. The CDR3 bases are TGTGCCAGCTCACCCCGGGACATTACAACGAACACTGAAGCTTTCTTT. As protein: CASSPRDITTNTEAFF. The full variable domain, rest sourced from reference TRBV18 and TRBJ1-1, is NAGVMQNPRHLVRRRGQEARLRCSPMKGHSHVYWYRQLPEEGLKFMVYLQKENIIDESGMPKERFSAEFPKEGPSILRIQQVVRGDSAAYFCASSPRDITTNTEAFFGQGTRLTVV.

The chain recombines TRBV6-4 with TRBJ2-2, with D perhaps TRBD1 (5 bases). With 2 bases removed from V and 3 bases from J, the gap between germline ends came to 10 bases. Germline CDR1 is MRHNA and CDR2 is SNTAGT. This CDR3 is built from 15 residues. The CDR3 nucleotides read TGTGCCAGCAGTGACGATCCAGGGCACACCGGGGAGCTGTTTTTT. As protein: CASSDDPGHTGELFF.

The chain carries TRBV19 and TRBJ2-7; a weak D match, TRBD2 (5 bases). Germline V gene sequence: CDR1 LNHDA, CDR2 SQIVND (reference sequence). The V end lost 5 bases, the J end lost 3 bases, and 17 bases lay between the germline ends. The CDR3 totals 15 residues. The CDR3 sequence: CASSPQAGQYYEQYF. Written as DNA, the CDR3 is TGTGCCAGTAGTCCCCAGGCGGGCCAATACTACGAGCAGTACTTC.

The gene calls are TRBV5-1 and TRBJ2-1; D not resolved. Germline loops: CDR1 SGHRS, CDR2 YFSETQ. The ends were cut back, 9 bases at V and 7 bases at J, with 11 bases in the middle. The CDR3 has 11 residues. In DNA form, the CDR3 reads TGCGCCAACATACCCGGGAATGAGCAGTTCTTC. This gives the protein CANIPGNEQFF.

This chain joins TRBV28 and TRBJ2-7, with a possible D match to TRBD2 (6 bases). V was shortened by 5 bases and J by 3 bases, with 17 bases between the two germline ends. The CDR3 covers 15 residues. Germline V gene sequence: CDR1 MDHEN, CDR2 SYDVKM. This CDR3 reads CASSGVRETNYEQYF. DNA of the CDR3: TGTGCCAGCAGTGGAGTACGGGAGACCAACTACGAGCAGTACTTC.

This clone occurred a few times. The chain has TRBV5-4 and TRBJ1-1, with a possible D match to TRBD1 (6 bases). The CDR3 has 13 residues. The V end lost 6 bases, the J end lost 1 base, and 10 bases lay between the germline ends. Germline V gene lookup returns CDR1 SGHNT and CDR2 YYREEE (reference sequence). The CDR3 DNA reads TGTGCCAGCATCAAGACAGGGAACACTGAAGCTTTCTTT. The encoded protein is CASIKTGNTEAFF.

This clone was found a few times. V is TRBV18 and J is TRBJ1-4; D might be TRBD1 (6 bases). V gave up 4 bases and J gave up 0 bases, with 6 bases separating them. Germline assignment: CDR1 KGHSH and CDR2 LQKENI. The CDR3 runs 14 residues. CDR3 amino acids: CASSRTATNEKLFF. CDR3 sequence (DNA): TGTGCCAGCTCACGGACAGCAACTAATGAAAAACTGTTTTTT. Together with reference TRBV18 and TRBJ1-4, the CDR3 gives the full variable domain: NAGVMQNPRHLVRRRGQEARLRCSPMKGHSHVYWYRQLPEEGLKFMVYLQKENIIDESGMPKERFSAEFPKEGPSILRIQQVVRGDSAAYFCASSRTATNEKLFFGSGTQLSVL.

The rearrangement uses TRBV5-6 and TRBJ2-6, with a tentative D call TRBD2 (5 bases). V gave up 2 bases and J gave up 1 base, with 7 bases separating them. Germline values: CDR1 SGHDT, CDR2 YYEEEE. The CDR3 is 15 amino acids. CDR3 sequence: CASSFEGSGANVLTF. CDR3 in DNA: TGTGCCAGCAGCTTCGAGGGTTCTGGGGCCAACGTCCTGACTTTC.

The chain is built from TRBV6-5 and TRBJ1-5; D ambiguous. The V end was cut by 6 bases, the J end by 0 bases, with 9 bases between. There are 14 residues in the CDR3. Germline V gene data show CDR1 as MNHEY and CDR2 as SVGAGI. In nucleotides, the CDR3 is TGTGCCAGCAGCCCAGTTAATAGCAATCAGCCCCAGCATTTT. Its translation: CASSPVNSNQPQHF.

This sequence joins TRBV19 and TRBJ1-3; the match to TRBD1 covers 8 bases. The CDR3 spans 14 residues. Per germline, CDR1 LNHDA and CDR2 SQIVND (reference sequence). The V and J ends lost 9 bases and 3 bases, in that order; junction bases with no gene match: 7. CDR3 bases: TGTGCCAGCCTAGACAGGGGCTATGGAAACACCATATATTTT. This translates into CASLDRGYGNTIYF.

This clone is medium-sized (0.01 to 0.1%) by share. The V call is TRBV4-2, the J call TRBJ1-4, with 7 bases matching TRBD1. V was clipped by 5 bases and J by 5 bases; unmatched bases: 8. There are 15 residues in the CDR3. In germline, CDR1 is LGHNA, CDR2 YNFKEQ. CDR3 protein: CASSEMGTVNEKLFF. CDR3 coding DNA: TGTGCCAGCAGCGAAATGGGGACAGTGAATGAAAAACTGTTTTTT.

The chain links TRBV6-5 to TRBJ2-7, with D unclear. The CDR3 is made up of 14 amino acids. The V and J ends lost 6 bases and 0 bases respectively, with 12 bases between them. Per the germline V gene, CDR1 is MNHEY and CDR2 is SVGAGI. The CDR3 bases are TGTGCCAGCAGACGAGCCAGGTCCTCCTACGAGCAGTACTTC. Protein sequence: CASRRARSSYEQYF.

The chain carries TRBV29-1 and TRBJ2-2, with a possible D match to TRBD1 (6 bases). The CDR3 runs 13 residues. The V end lost 6 bases, the J end lost 4 bases, and 12 bases lay between the germline ends. CDR1 SQVTM and CDR2 ANQGSEA come from the germline V gene. In DNA, the CDR3 is TGCAGCGTGGACAGTCCGGGCACCGGGGAGCTGTTTTTT. This codes for CSVDSPGTGELFF.

In this sample, this clone turned up once. The chain combines TRBV19 with TRBJ2-1, with 7 bases that match TRBD1. With V trimmed by 4 bases and J by 2 bases, 5 bases remained unmatched. The CDR3 is made up of 15 amino acids. CDR1 is LNHDA, CDR2 SQIVND, per germline (reference sequence). CDR3: CASSNRGTTYNEQFF. Here the CDR3 DNA reads TGTGCCAGTAGTAACAGGGGTACCACCTACAATGAGCAGTTCTTC. The whole variable domain, filled in from reference TRBV19 and TRBJ2-1, reads DGGITQSPKYLFRKEGQNVTLSCEQNLNHDAMYWYRQDPGQGLRLIYYSQIVNDFQKGDIAEGYSVSREKKESFPLTVTSAQKNPTAFYLCASSNRGTTYNEQFFGPGTRLTVL.

This chain links TRBV5-1 with TRBJ2-5; TRBD2 might be the D (5 bases). Trimming cost V 4 bases and J 2 bases, with 24 bases left between them. The CDR3 runs 18 residues. CDR1 SGHRS and CDR2 YFSETQ come from the germline V gene. The CDR3 nucleotides read TGCGCCAGCAGCGTAACCCTCCCGGCAGAGCGGCTACAAGAGACCCAGTACTTC. Amino acid sequence: CASSVTLPAERLQETQYF.

The V and J genes are TRBV25-1 and TRBJ2-7; 8 bases fit TRBD1. CDR1 is MGHDK and CDR2 is SYGVNS in the germline V gene. There are 13 residues in the CDR3. Losses at the gene ends were 3 bases for V and 6 bases for J; bases not matched to a gene: 4. CDR3 bases: TGTGCCAGCAGTGAGCGACAGGGGTTCGAGCAGTACTTC. Translated: CASSERQGFEQYF.

The V gene is TRBV7-9, the J gene TRBJ2-1; D might be TRBD2 (6 bases). V was trimmed by 5 bases and J by 10 bases, leaving 12 bases between them. The V gene's germline CDR1 is SEHNR and CDR2 FQNEAQ (reference sequence). The CDR3 is made up of 12 amino acids. The CDR3 sequence: CASSGTSIEQFF. The DNA of the CDR3 is TGTGCCAGCAGCGGGACTTCGATAGAGCAGTTCTTC.

This chain connects TRBV30 to TRBJ1-1; D possibly corresponds to TRBD1 (6 bases). Germline V lookup: CDR1 GTSNPN, CDR2 SVGIG (reference sequence). The V end was cut by 2 bases, the J end by 1 base, with 8 bases between. The CDR3 length is 13 residues. CDR3 sequence (DNA): TGTGCCTGGAGTCACAGGGAGAACACTGAAGCTTTCTTT. Residues: CAWSHRENTEAFF.

The chain employs TRBV4-1 and TRBJ1-2; 7 bases align to TRBD1. Germline V gives CDR1 MGHRA, CDR2 YSYEKL. The CDR3 has 14 residues. V shed 4 bases and J 3 bases; nucleotides not matched to a gene: 5. The CDR3 DNA is TGCGCCAGCAGCCGCCACGGACAGGACTATGGCTACACCTTC. The encoded protein is CASSRHGQDYGYTF.

V gene TRBV7-8 combines with J gene TRBJ1-4; D possibly corresponds to TRBD1 (5 bases). Germline V gene sequence: CDR1 SGHVS, CDR2 FQNEAQ. The CDR3 is 17 amino acids. Trimming stripped 3 bases from V and 0 bases from J, with 14 bases between. CDR3 residues: CASSFDSKSTTNEKLFF. The DNA of the CDR3 is TGTGCCAGCAGCTTTGACAGCAAAAGCACAACTAATGAAAAACTGTTTTTT.

V gene TRBV7-9 combines with J gene TRBJ2-3, with 11 positions matching TRBD2. The CDR3 loop spans 17 amino acids. Germline CDR1 reads SEHNR; CDR2 reads FQNEAQ (reference sequence). Trimming removed 4 bases from V and 0 bases from J; junction bases left unmatched: 6. CDR3 nucleotide sequence: TGTGCCAGCAGCTGGACGGGACTAGCGGCTAGCACAGATACGCAGTATTTT. Translated: CASSWTGLAASTDTQYF.